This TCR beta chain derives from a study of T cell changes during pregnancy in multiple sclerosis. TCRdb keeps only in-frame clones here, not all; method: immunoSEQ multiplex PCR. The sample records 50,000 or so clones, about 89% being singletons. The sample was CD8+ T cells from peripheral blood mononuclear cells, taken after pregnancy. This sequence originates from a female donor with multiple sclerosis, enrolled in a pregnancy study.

The CDR3 here is CSTRQRPNEKLFF. Written as DNA, the CDR3 is TGCAGCACAAGACAGCGCCCTAATGAAAAACTGTTTTTT. The chain employs TRBV29-1 and TRBJ1-4; perhaps TRBD1 as D (5 bases). V was clipped by 8 bases and J by 3 bases, with 13 bases between them. This CDR3 is built from 13 residues. Germline loops: CDR1 SQVTM, CDR2 ANQGSEA.